This note documents a single TCR beta chain sequence. The repertoire was sequenced with immunoSEQ multiplex PCR; TCRdb's copy has only in-frame clones and lacks some. This table holds roughly 270,000 clones, 85% found once. This entry comes from a study of blood T cell repertoires in COVID-19. V lost 7 bases to trimming and J lost 4 bases; unmatched junction nucleotides: 9. The germline V gene has CDR1 MNHEY and CDR2 SVGAGI. The CDR3 consists of 15 residues. V usage is TRBV6-5 and J usage is TRBJ1-4; TRBD1 matches at 7 bases. The sequence derives from a woman aged 45 to 65 who had recovered from COVID-19. Material: PBMCs or T cells enriched from blood (not recorded which). CDR3 amino acids: CASTEGNRGNEKLFF. Here the CDR3 DNA reads TGTGCCAGCACCGAGGGAAACAGGGGTAATGAAAAACTGTTTTTT.